Shown below are 29 T cell receptor beta chains from a single sample sequenced in a study of T cell changes during pregnancy in multiple sclerosis. Sequencing was performed with immunoSEQ multiplex PCR; in TCRdb, only in-frame clones are kept and a portion is missing. The sample includes tens of thousands of clones, less than 95% of them seen just once. The sample here was peripheral blood, taken in the first trimester of pregnancy. The receptor set was obtained from a female donor in good health, enrolled as a control in a pregnancy study.

The J gene is TRBJ2-1, the V gene TRBV6-5; 11 bases agree with TRBD1. The V gene end was trimmed by 6 bases and the J gene end by 6 bases; junction bases not matched to a gene: 7. The germline V gene has CDR1 MNHEY and CDR2 SVGAGI. The CDR3 has 15 residues. The CDR3 nucleotides are TGTGCCAGCAGCGACCGGGACAGGGGGTTCAATGAGCAGTTCTTC. This encodes CASSDRDRGFNEQFF.

J is TRBJ2-5 and V is TRBV9; D uncertain. Germline V gene lookup returns CDR1 SGDLS and CDR2 YYNGEE. V lost 0 bases, J lost 5 bases, and 11 bases lay in between. The CDR3 has 14 residues. In DNA form, the CDR3 reads TGTGCCAGCAGCGTAGGCTTAACGCGCGAGACCCAGTACTTC. It specifies CASSVGLTRETQYF.

The chain joins TRBV28 to TRBJ2-1, with TRBD1 matching 9 bases. In germline, CDR1 is MDHEN, CDR2 SYDVKM. V lost 2 bases, J lost 8 bases, and 10 bases stayed unmatched. The CDR3 totals 16 residues. CDR3 region: CASSLVLGQGSDEQFF. The CDR3 nucleotides read TGTGCCAGCAGTTTAGTCCTGGGACAGGGAAGCGATGAGCAGTTCTTC.

The gene calls are TRBV29-1 and TRBJ1-1; D is undetermined. CDR3 size: 10 residues. Germline V gives CDR1 SQVTM, CDR2 ANQGSEA. The V gene lost 6 bases and the J gene lost 6 bases, with 8 bases spanning the gap. The CDR3 coding sequence is TGCAGCGTGCAGGTTGCTGAAGCTTTCTTT. This gives the protein CSVQVAEAFF.

This chain joins TRBV6-5 and TRBJ1-1, with TRBD1 matching over 8 bases. Germline-derived CDR1 and CDR2 are MNHEY and SVGAGI. J gave up 6 bases and V 5 bases, and 2 bases lay outside the gene matches. The CDR3 totals 12 residues. The CDR3 is CASSDRGPEAFF. As DNA, the CDR3 is TGTGCCAGCAGTGACAGGGGTCCTGAAGCTTTCTTT.

This chain links TRBV11-2 with TRBJ2-7, with 9 bases matching TRBD1. The V gene end was trimmed by 5 bases and the J gene end by 2 bases; junction bases not matched to a gene: 7. Germline V CDR1 and CDR2: SGHAT, FQNNGV. The length of the CDR3 is 15 residues. The CDR3 loop reads CASSQQGALAYEQYF. The CDR3 nucleotides read TGTGCCAGCAGCCAACAGGGGGCGTTAGCCTACGAGCAGTACTTC.

This chain uses TRBV4-2 with TRBJ1-4, with 8 bases aligning to TRBD1. V lost 3 bases to trimming and J lost 4 bases; unmatched junction nucleotides: 4. This CDR3 spans 15 amino acids. Germline V gene lookup returns CDR1 LGHNA and CDR2 YNFKEQ. The CDR3 spells CASSQGTGGNEKLFF. CDR3 DNA: TGTGCCAGCAGCCAGGGGACAGGAGGTAATGAAAAACTGTTTTTT.

The chain couples TRBV4-2 to TRBJ2-7, with 9 bases fitting TRBD1. This CDR3 is built from 17 residues. Germline CDR1 LGHNA, CDR2 YNFKEQ. Trimming cost V 0 bases and J 2 bases; bases outside gene matches: 8. The CDR3 is CASSQETGGTGAYEQYF. DNA of the CDR3: TGTGCCAGCAGCCAAGAGACAGGGGGGACAGGAGCCTACGAGCAGTACTTC.

The chain joins TRBV13 to TRBJ2-7; 7 bases line up with TRBD1. CDR1 PRHDT and CDR2 FYEKMQ come from the germline V gene (reference sequence). Germline trimming cut 5 bases from V and 1 base from J; bases unmatched to any gene: 11. There are 16 residues in the CDR3. The CDR3 here is CASSPGQVSSSYEQYF. For the CDR3, the DNA is TGTGCCAGCAGCCCCGGACAGGTATCAAGTTCCTACGAGCAGTACTTC.

The chain links TRBV30 to TRBJ2-7; 16 bases line up with TRBD2. Germline CDR1 and CDR2: GTSNPN and SVGIG (reference sequence). The CDR3 extends over 20 amino acids. After removal of 3 bases from V and 2 bases from J, the junction contained 16 bases not matched to a gene. The CDR3 loop reads CAWSGPGTSGGAPHTYEQYF. The CDR3 DNA sequence: TGTGCCTGGAGCGGCCCCGGGACTAGCGGGGGGGCCCCCCATACCTACGAGCAGTACTTC.

The chain couples TRBV2 to TRBJ2-7; TRBD1 matches 11 bases. This CDR3 contains 15 residues. Per germline, CDR1 SNHLY and CDR2 FYNNEI. For the CDR3, the DNA is TGTGCGGGTGGGACGGCCGGGACAGGGGGCTACGAGCAGTACTTC. Amino acid sequence: CAGGTAGTGGYEQYF.

The chain combines TRBV21-1 with TRBJ1-5. TRBV21-1 represents a pseudogene. The CDR3 totals 11 residues. The CDR3 sequence: CAVGGYQPQHF. In nucleotides, the CDR3 is TGTGCCGTCGGGGGTTATCAGCCCCAGCATTTT.

In this sample, this clone turned up a few times. The rearrangement links TRBV11-2 to TRBJ1-1, with unresolved D. There are 14 residues in the CDR3. The V gene's germline CDR1 is SGHAT and CDR2 FQNNGV. The V end was cut by 3 bases, the J end by 10 bases, with 18 bases between. In nucleotides, the CDR3 is TGTGCCAGCAGCTTCTCGGGAGCCTCCCTTGGAGCTTTCTTT. Protein product: CASSFSGASLGAFF.

V gene TRBV15 combines with J gene TRBJ2-1; 9 bases map to TRBD2. J was trimmed by 5 bases and V by 2 bases; bases with no gene match: 7. Germline values: CDR1 LNHNV, CDR2 YYDKDF (reference sequence). The CDR3 consists of 16 residues. CDR3 sequence (DNA): TGTGCCACCAGCAGACCCCCTAGCGGGGTAAACAATGAGCAGTTCTTC. Translation gives CATSRPPSGVNNEQFF. The entire variable domain, with the rest obtained from reference TRBV15 and TRBJ2-1, is as follows: DAMVIQNPRYQVTQFGKPVTLSCSQTLNHNVMYWYQQKSSQAPKLLFHYYDKDFNNEADTPDNFQSRRPNTSFCFLDIRSPGLGDTAMYLCATSRPPSGVNNEQFFGPGTRLTVL.

J is TRBJ1-2 and V is TRBV2; D gene unclear. This CDR3 spans 11 amino acids. V was cut by 6 bases and J by 8 bases, with 10 bases left in between. Germline CDR1 is SNHLY and CDR2 is FYNNEI. The DNA for the CDR3 is TGTGCCAGCAGCGTCAGGTTAGGCTACACCTTC. Translated, it gives CASSVRLGYTF.

The rearrangement joins TRBV19 to TRBJ1-4, with 7 bases identical to TRBD1. CDR3 length equals 14 residues. V lost 9 bases, J lost 5 bases, and 9 bases stayed unmatched. Germline CDR1 is LNHDA and CDR2 is SQIVND (reference sequence). CDR3 sequence (DNA): TGTGCCAGCCTACAGACAGGGCGGAATGAAAAACTGTTTTTT. Its translation is CASLQTGRNEKLFF.

The chain recombines TRBV7-8 with TRBJ1-2; D is ambiguous. Between the trimmed V and J ends, which lost 0 bases and 4 bases, there was a span of 9 bases. CDR1 SGHVS and CDR2 FQNEAQ come from the germline V gene. CDR3 length: 14 residues. The CDR3 coding sequence is TGTGCCAGCAGCTTAGCTGATGGAGGCTATGGCTACACCTTC. As protein: CASSLADGGYGYTF.

The V gene is TRBV14, the J gene TRBJ2-3; perhaps TRBD2 as D (6 bases). Deletions cut 1 base from V and 0 bases from J, with 14 bases between. Germline V lookup: CDR1 SGHDN, CDR2 FVKESK. The CDR3 contains 17 residues. This CDR3 is CASSQALGTYSTDTQYF. The CDR3 nucleotides read TGTGCCAGCAGCCAAGCGCTTGGGACTTATAGCACAGATACGCAGTATTTT.

V is TRBV11-2 and J is TRBJ2-1; 9 bases fit TRBD2. V lost 0 bases, J lost 4 bases, and 7 bases stayed unmatched. The germline V gene has CDR1 SGHAT and CDR2 FQNNGV. The CDR3 length is 17 residues. The CDR3 sequence is CASSLDRGGRGYNEQFF. The CDR3 DNA reads as TGTGCCAGCAGCTTAGACAGAGGCGGGAGGGGATACAATGAGCAGTTCTTC.

This clone was counted a single time. V is TRBV2 and J is TRBJ2-7; weak D call: TRBD2 (6 bases). Germline V gene sequence: CDR1 SNHLY, CDR2 FYNNEI. This CDR3 comprises 14 residues. The ends were cut back, 1 base at V and 13 bases at J, with 20 bases in the middle. The CDR3 reads CASSEDWVRYGRYF. DNA for the CDR3: TGTGCCAGCAGTGAAGACTGGGTGCGCTACGGGAGATACTTC.

The V and J genes are TRBV7-2 and TRBJ1-2; TRBD1 matches 8 bases. The CDR3 loop spans 13 amino acids. V was pared by 1 base and J by 8 bases, with 3 bases of the junction left unmatched. Germline CDR1 reads SGHTA; CDR2 reads FQGNSA. Here the CDR3 reads CASSLDGQGGYTF. CDR3 nucleotides: TGTGCCAGCAGCTTAGACGGACAGGGAGGCTACACCTTC. The full variable domain, its missing parts supplied by reference TRBV7-2 and TRBJ1-2, is GAGVSQSPSNKVTEKGKDVELRCDPISGHTALYWYRQSLGQGLEFLIYFQGNSAPDKSGLPSDRFSAERTGGSVSTLTIQRTQQEDSAVYLCASSLDGQGGYTFGSGTRLTVV.

This chain links TRBV5-8 with TRBJ2-1; TRBD2 might be the D (5 bases). The CDR3 contains 16 residues. The V gene lost 2 bases and the J gene lost 7 bases, with 19 bases spanning the gap. Germline V gene data show CDR1 as SGHTS and CDR2 as YDEGEE. Written as DNA, the CDR3 is TGTGCCAGCAGCTTTCCACTCGCGGGCCACAAGAATGAGCAGTTCTTC. Encoded protein: CASSFPLAGHKNEQFF.

The chain is built from TRBV5-1 and TRBJ2-7, with 14 nucleotides matching TRBD2. The CDR3 spans 14 residues. Germline V gene data show CDR1 as SGHRS and CDR2 as YFSETQ. Trimming removed 0 bases from V and 7 bases from J; junction bases left unmatched: 0. The DNA of the CDR3 is TGCGCCAGCAGCTTGGGGACTAGCGGGAGGGAGCAGTACTTC. Translation: CASSLGTSGREQYF.

The V gene is TRBV28, the J gene TRBJ1-3; 7 nucleotides match TRBD1. CDR3 length: 16 amino acids. Losses at the gene ends were 4 bases for V and 3 bases for J; bases not matched to a gene: 9. Germline values: CDR1 MDHEN, CDR2 SYDVKM. Written as DNA, the CDR3 is TGTGCCAGCAGTTCCCCAGGGGGGCAGGGTGGAAACACCATATATTTT. Translation: CASSSPGGQGGNTIYF.

This sequence joins TRBV6-7 and TRBJ2-3, with TRBD2 matching over 8 bases. TRBV6-7 is placed among ORFs of uncertain function. This CDR3 spans 16 amino acids. Trimming at V came to 5 bases and at J to 1 base, leaving 8 bases not matched to a gene. The CDR3 is CASSQSLSGGTDTQYF. The CDR3 DNA follows: TGTGCCAGCAGTCAGTCCCTTAGCGGGGGCACAGATACGCAGTATTTT.

J is TRBJ2-7 and V is TRBV5-1; D possibly corresponds to TRBD2 (6 bases). V lost 0 bases, J lost 3 bases, and 13 bases lay in between. Germline V lookup: CDR1 SGHRS, CDR2 YFSETQ. This CDR3 comprises 15 residues. CDR3 sequence: CASSLGRLTSYEQYF. CDR3 bases: TGCGCCAGCAGCTTGGGCAGACTGACTAGCTACGAGCAGTACTTC. Full variable domain (rest looked up from reference TRBV5-1 and TRBJ2-7): KAGVTQTPRYLIKTRGQQVTLSCSPISGHRSVSWYQQTPGQGLQFLFEYFSETQRNKGNFPGRFSGRQFSNSRSEMNVSTLELGDSALYLCASSLGRLTSYEQYFGPGTRLTVT.

Here the CDR3 DNA reads TGTGCCAGCAGAAACAGGGCGAGGGATCAGCCCCAGCATTTT. It is translated as CASRNRARDQPQHF. The rearrangement uses TRBV27 and TRBJ1-5; a possible D gene is TRBD1 (6 bases). Germline V gene lookup returns CDR1 MNHEY and CDR2 SMNVEV (reference sequence). There are 14 residues in the CDR3. The V and J ends lost 6 bases and 5 bases respectively, with 14 bases between them.

The chain employs TRBV7-8 and TRBJ2-1; 9 nucleotides align to TRBD2. Per germline, CDR1 SGHVS and CDR2 FQNEAQ. V lost 3 bases and J lost 8; bases outside the gene matches: 8. The CDR3 contains 15 residues. The CDR3 loop reads CASSFTGLASDEQFF. CDR3 bases: TGTGCCAGCAGCTTTACGGGACTAGCATCCGATGAGCAGTTCTTC.

J is TRBJ2-7 and V is TRBV10-3; D unclear. The germline gives CDR1 ENHRY, CDR2 SYGVKD. The length of the CDR3 is 12 residues. V was pared by 0 bases and J by 6 bases, with 6 bases between. Here the CDR3 reads CAISESRLEQYF. As DNA, the CDR3 is TGTGCCATCAGTGAGTCGCGACTCGAGCAGTACTTC.